Reported below is one TCR beta chain. Its antigen is unknown. These data originate in a study of CD8+ T cells in alopecia areata. Across the whole study: Severity among treated patients was scored by the percentage of scalp area affected.

Study-wide points: In scalp and blood, many expanded lesional clones persisted during tofacitinib.

Treatment described: oral pan-JAK inhibitor, 5-10 mg twice daily. RNA was extracted and reverse transcribed into cDNA as the sequencing template. Only in-frame clones appear in the TCRdb table, and some are missing; sequencing was by immunoSEQ multiplex PCR. The repertoire includes about 220,000 clones, around 57% of them detected once, and roughly 1.5% sits in the top ten. This TCR came from a human donor with alopecia areata. The input for sequencing was CD4+ T cells sorted from blood, taken at week 4, from a patient treated with tofacitinib.

CDR3 in DNA: TGCAGCGTTGAAGTTCTAGCGGGGGGGCAAGAGACCCAGTACTTC. Protein: CSVEVLAGGQETQYF. The rearrangement joins TRBV29-1 to TRBJ2-5, with TRBD2 matching over 12 bases. This CDR3 is 15 amino acids long. Germline V gives CDR1 SQVTM, CDR2 ANQGSEA. With V trimmed by 1 base and J by 2 bases, 2 bases remained unmatched.